These T cell receptor beta chains were read from a single sample in a study of blood T cell repertoires in COVID-19. TCRdb keeps only in-frame clones here, not all; method: immunoSEQ multiplex PCR. The data contain 350,000 or so clones, more than 70% of them singletons. The sequencing sample was made of PBMCs or T cells enriched from blood (not recorded which). All receptors derive from a woman aged 25 to 39 who had been exposed to COVID-19. Both conserved end residues are part of each CDR3. The D gene is left open where the match is weak. Clone sizes are given selectively: once, few, many, or a class where the clone is expanded.

clone_size j_call v_call d_call cdr3_nt cdr3_aa
- TRBJ2-5 TRBV12-3/TRBV12-4 - TGTGCCAGCAGTTTACGGGAGACCCAGTACTTC CASSLRETQYF
- TRBJ1-1 TRBV6-5 - TGTGCCAGCAGACAGGGGAACACTGAAGCTTTCTTT CASRQGNTEAFF
- TRBJ2-3 TRBV29-1 - TGCAGCGTTGTGATCGCAAATTTAGAGACAGATACGCAGTATTTT CSVVIANLETDTQYF
- TRBJ2-1 TRBV19 TRBD2 TGTGCCAGTAGTATAGATCCCCTGGGACTAGCGGGTAAAAATGAGCAGTTCTTC CASSIDPLGLAGKNEQFF
- TRBJ2-5 TRBV27 TRBD1 TGTGCCAGCAGTTTGGGGACAGAGGGAGAGACCCAGTACTTC CASSLGTEGETQYF
once TRBJ2-7 TRBV9 TRBD2 TGTGCCAGCAGCGTAGAGGCAGGGACTACCTACGAGCAGTACTTC CASSVEAGTTYEQYF
- TRBJ1-1 TRBV7-9 TRBD1 TGTGCCAGCAGCCTGCAGGGGGGCACTGAAGCTTTCTTT CASSLQGGTEAFF
once TRBJ1-4 TRBV28 TRBD1 TGTGCCAGCAGTTCGACAGGGGAAGGTGAAAAACTGTTTTTT CASSSTGEGEKLFF
- TRBJ1-1 TRBV28 - TGTGCCAGCAGAGTGCCCCCAGGGAACACTGAAGCTTTCTTT CASRVPPGNTEAFF
- TRBJ1-2 TRBV18 TRBD1 TGTGCCAGCTCACCAAACTCTGGACAGGCGGTGGGCTACACCTTC CASSPNSGQAVGYTF
once TRBJ2-1 TRBV7-3 - TGTGCCAGCAGCTTACACCGGAGCTCCTACAATGAGCAGTTCTTC CASSLHRSSYNEQFF
- TRBJ1-5 TRBV5-8 - TGTGCCAGCAGCTTGGAGGGGTATAGCAATCAGCCCCAGCATTTT CASSLEGYSNQPQHF
- TRBJ1-5 TRBV5-8 - TGTGCCAGCAGCCGAGGGACTGTCGTCGGTCAGCCCCAGCATTTT CASSRGTVVGQPQHF
once TRBJ2-1 TRBV2 TRBD2 TGTGCCAGCAGAGAACGGGGGTGGGAGGGCAATGAGCAGTTCTTC CASRERGWEGNEQFF
- TRBJ2-3 TRBV6-5 - TGTGCCAGCAGTTACACAGGCACAGATACGCAGTATTTT CASSYTGTDTQYF
- TRBJ1-3 TRBV29-1 TRBD1 TGCAGCGTACGACAGGGGGCGACTGGAAACACCATATATTTT CSVRQGATGNTIYF
- TRBJ2-7 TRBV7-8 - TGTGCCAGCACCCCGGGCTCCTACGAGCAGTACTTC CASTPGSYEQYF
- TRBJ1-5 TRBV29-1 - TGCAGCGTTCAAACAGGGCTAAATCAGCCCCAGCATTTT CSVQTGLNQPQHF
- TRBJ1-2 TRBV6-5 TRBD1 TGTGCCAGCTTCGGGGACAGATATGGCTACACCTTC CASFGDRYGYTF
- TRBJ1-1 TRBV7-9 - TGTGCCAGCAGCCTAGGTGACTCAGGGTGGTCTGAAGCTTTCTTT CASSLGDSGWSEAFF
- TRBJ2-1 TRBV6-5 - TGTGCCAGCTCTACGAGGGGGTCTAATGAGCAGTTCTTC CASSTRGSNEQFF
- TRBJ2-5 TRBV6-6 TRBD2 TGTGCCAGCAGTCGACCGGGACTAGCGGGAGGGAGACAAGAGACCCAGTACTTC CASSRPGLAGGRQETQYF
- TRBJ2-2 TRBV19 TRBD1 TGTGCCAGTAGTATTTGGACAGGGGTCACCGGGGAGCTGTTTTTT CASSIWTGVTGELFF
few TRBJ2-7 TRBV30 TRBD1 TGTGCCTGGAGTGTAGACAGGGGATACGAGCAGTACTTC CAWSVDRGYEQYF
- TRBJ2-1 TRBV24-1 TRBD1 TGTGCCACCAGGCCGGGACAGAAGGGGTCGACCTACAATGAGCAGTTCTTC CATRPGQKGSTYNEQFF
- TRBJ1-2 TRBV18 - TGTGCCAGCTCCCTAGGGCCCATTAGGACACACAACTATGGCTACACCTTC CASSLGPIRTHNYGYTF
many TRBJ1-2 TRBV15 TRBD1 TGTGCCACCAGCAGAGATCGGGACAGGGTTGGACATGGCTACACCTTC CATSRDRDRVGHGYTF
- TRBJ2-1 TRBV3-1/TRBV3-2 TRBD2 TGTGCCAGCAGCCAAGATCTGGCTAGCGGCTCCTACAATGAGCAGTTCTTC CASSQDLASGSYNEQFF
- TRBJ2-2 TRBV18 - TGTGCCAGCTCACTCGTACAGGGCTCGAACACCGGGGAGCTGTTTTTT CASSLVQGSNTGELFF
- TRBJ1-4 TRBV29-1 TRBD1 TGCAGCGTCACTGCTTTTCCGGGACAGGGTAATGAAAAACTGTTTTTT CSVTAFPGQGNEKLFF
- TRBJ1-1 TRBV18 - TGTGCCAGCTCACCTGGGGCCTTGAACACTGAAGCTTTCTTT CASSPGALNTEAFF
- TRBJ1-2 TRBV5-1 - TGCGCCAGCAGACAGGGCGACTTCGACGGCTATGGCTACACCTTC CASRQGDFDGYGYTF
- TRBJ1-6 TRBV6-6 - TGTGCCAGCAGGAGAGAGAATTCACCCCTCCACTTT CASRRENSPLHF
- TRBJ2-7 TRBV2 TRBD2 TGTGCCAGCAGGAAACTAGCGGGAGGACTTTCTGGCGGCTACGAGCAGTACTTC CASRKLAGGLSGGYEQYF
- TRBJ1-6 TRBV28 - TGTGCCAGCAGTTCCCGGGGGGGGCATTCACCCCTCCACTTT CASSSRGGHSPLHF
- TRBJ2-1 TRBV5-6 TRBD2 TGTGCCAGCAGCATGAGGGTAGCGGGCGGGGATGAGCAGTTCTTC CASSMRVAGGDEQFF
- TRBJ2-3 TRBV9 - TGTGCCAGCACCCAGGGGGTGCGGGAGGGCACAGATACGCAGTATTTT CASTQGVREGTDTQYF